Detailed here is one T cell receptor (beta chain). This sample stems from a study of T cell changes during pregnancy in multiple sclerosis. The V and J ends lost 4 bases and 5 bases respectively, with 12 bases between them. The germline V gene has CDR1 SGHDT and CDR2 YYEEEE. This CDR3 has 13 residues. TCRdb keeps only in-frame clones here, not all; method: immunoSEQ multiplex PCR. The data show 90,000 to 120,000 clones, almost 95% seen once. The input for sequencing was peripheral blood, taken before pregnancy. The TCR sequence derives from a female donor with multiple sclerosis, enrolled in a pregnancy study. The chain couples TRBV5-6 to TRBJ1-2, with D perhaps TRBD1 (6 bases). The DNA of the CDR3 is TGTGCCAGCAGCCCGGGACAAACTTATGGCTACACCTTC. Protein sequence: CASSPGQTYGYTF.